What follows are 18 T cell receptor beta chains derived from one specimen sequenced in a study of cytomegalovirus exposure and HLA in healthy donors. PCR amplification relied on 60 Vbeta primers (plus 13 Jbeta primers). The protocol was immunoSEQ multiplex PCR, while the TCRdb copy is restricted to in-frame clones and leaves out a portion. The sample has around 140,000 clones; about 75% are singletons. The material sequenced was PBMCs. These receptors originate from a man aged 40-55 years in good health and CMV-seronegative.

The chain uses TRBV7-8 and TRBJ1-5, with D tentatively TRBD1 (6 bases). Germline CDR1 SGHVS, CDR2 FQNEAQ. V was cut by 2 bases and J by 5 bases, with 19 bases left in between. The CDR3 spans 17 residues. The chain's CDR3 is CASSLFLGGRGYQPQHF. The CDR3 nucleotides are TGTGCCAGCAGCTTATTTCTAGGGGGAAGGGGCTATCAGCCCCAGCATTTT.

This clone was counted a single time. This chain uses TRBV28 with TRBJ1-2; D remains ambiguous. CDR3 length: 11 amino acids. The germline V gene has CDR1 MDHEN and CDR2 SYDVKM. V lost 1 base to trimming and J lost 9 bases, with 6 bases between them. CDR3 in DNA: TGTGCCAGCAGTTTATATGGCCGCTACACCTTC. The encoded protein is CASSLYGRYTF.

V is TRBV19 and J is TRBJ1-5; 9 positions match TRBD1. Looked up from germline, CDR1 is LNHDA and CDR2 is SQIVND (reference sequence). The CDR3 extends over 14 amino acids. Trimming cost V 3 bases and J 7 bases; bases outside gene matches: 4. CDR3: CASSIGTGFQPQHF. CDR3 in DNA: TGTGCCAGTAGTATCGGGACAGGGTTCCAGCCCCAGCATTTT.

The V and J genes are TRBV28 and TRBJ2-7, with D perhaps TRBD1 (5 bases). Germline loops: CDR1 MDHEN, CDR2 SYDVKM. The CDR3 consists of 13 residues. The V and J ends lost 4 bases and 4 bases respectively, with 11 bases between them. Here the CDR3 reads CASSSTARYEQYF. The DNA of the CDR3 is TGTGCCAGCAGTTCGACAGCTAGATACGAGCAGTACTTC.

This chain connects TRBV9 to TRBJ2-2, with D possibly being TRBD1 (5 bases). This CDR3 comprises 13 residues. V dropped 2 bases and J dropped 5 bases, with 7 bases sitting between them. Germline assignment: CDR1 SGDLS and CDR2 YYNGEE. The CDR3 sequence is CASSVAGTGELFF. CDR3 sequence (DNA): TGTGCCAGCAGCGTTGCAGGGACCGGGGAGCTGTTTTTT. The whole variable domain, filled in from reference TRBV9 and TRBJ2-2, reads DSGVTQTPKHLITATGQRVTLRCSPRSGDLSVYWYQQSLDQGLQFLIQYYNGEERAKGNILERFSAQQFPDLHSELNLSSLELGDSALYFCASSVAGTGELFFGEGSRLTVL.

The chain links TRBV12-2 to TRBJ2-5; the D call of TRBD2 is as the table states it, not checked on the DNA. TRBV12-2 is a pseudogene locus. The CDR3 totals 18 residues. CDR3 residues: CASRFGLAHSEYQETQYF. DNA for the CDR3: TGTGCAAGTCGCTTCGGACTCGCACACTCCGAGTACCAAGAGACCCAGTACTTC.

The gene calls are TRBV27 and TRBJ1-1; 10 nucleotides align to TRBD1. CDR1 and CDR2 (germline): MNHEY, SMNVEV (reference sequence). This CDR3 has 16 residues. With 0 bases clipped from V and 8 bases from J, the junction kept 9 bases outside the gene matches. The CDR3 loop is CASSLSGTGALPEAFF. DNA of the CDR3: TGTGCCAGCAGTTTATCGGGGACAGGGGCCCTCCCCGAAGCTTTCTTT.

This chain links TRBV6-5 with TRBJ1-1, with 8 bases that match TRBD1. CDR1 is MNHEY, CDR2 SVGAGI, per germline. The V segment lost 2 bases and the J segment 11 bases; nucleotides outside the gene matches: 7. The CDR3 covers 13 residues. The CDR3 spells CASSYQAGGMAFF. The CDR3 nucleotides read TGTGCCAGCAGTTACCAGGCAGGGGGCATGGCTTTCTTT.

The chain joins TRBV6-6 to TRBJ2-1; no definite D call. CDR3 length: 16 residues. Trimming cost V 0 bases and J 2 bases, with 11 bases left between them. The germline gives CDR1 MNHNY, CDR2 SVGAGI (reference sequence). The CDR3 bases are TGTGCCAGCAGTTACTCGATCAGGTCCCCCTACAATGAGCAGTTCTTC. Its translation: CASSYSIRSPYNEQFF.

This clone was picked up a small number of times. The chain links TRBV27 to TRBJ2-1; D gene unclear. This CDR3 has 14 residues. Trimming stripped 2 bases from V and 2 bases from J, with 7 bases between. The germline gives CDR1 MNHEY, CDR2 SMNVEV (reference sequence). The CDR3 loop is CASSLQATYNEQFF. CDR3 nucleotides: TGTGCCAGCAGTTTACAGGCCACCTACAATGAGCAGTTCTTC.

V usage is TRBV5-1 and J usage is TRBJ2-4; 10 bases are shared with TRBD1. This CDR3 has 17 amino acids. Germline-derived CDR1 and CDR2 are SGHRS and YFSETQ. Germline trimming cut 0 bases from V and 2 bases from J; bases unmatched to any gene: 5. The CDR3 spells CASSLEGQGRSKNIQYF. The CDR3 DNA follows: TGCGCCAGCAGCTTGGAGGGACAGGGGAGGTCCAAAAACATTCAGTACTTC.

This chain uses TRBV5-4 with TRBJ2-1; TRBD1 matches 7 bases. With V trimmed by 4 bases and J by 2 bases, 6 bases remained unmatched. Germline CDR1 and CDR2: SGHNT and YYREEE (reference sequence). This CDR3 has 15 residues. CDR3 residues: CASSVPGQPYNEQFF. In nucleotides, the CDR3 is TGTGCCAGCAGCGTACCGGGACAGCCCTACAATGAGCAGTTCTTC. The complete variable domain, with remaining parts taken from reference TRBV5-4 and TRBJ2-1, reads ETGVTQSPTHLIKTRGQQVTLRCSSQSGHNTVSWYQQALGQGPQFIFQYYREEENGRGNFPPRFSGLQFPNYSSELNVNALELDDSALYLCASSVPGQPYNEQFFGPGTRLTVL.

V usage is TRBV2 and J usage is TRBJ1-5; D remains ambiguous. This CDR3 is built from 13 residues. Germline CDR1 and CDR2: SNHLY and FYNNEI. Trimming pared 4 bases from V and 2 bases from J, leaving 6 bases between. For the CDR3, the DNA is TGTGCCAGCAGTGTGGAGGGCAATCAGCCCCAGCATTTT. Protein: CASSVEGNQPQHF.

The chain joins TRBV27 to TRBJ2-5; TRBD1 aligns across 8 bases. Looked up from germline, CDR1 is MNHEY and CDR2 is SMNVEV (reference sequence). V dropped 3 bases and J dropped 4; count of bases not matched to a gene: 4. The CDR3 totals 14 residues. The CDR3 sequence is CASSLTGEVETQYF. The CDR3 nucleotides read TGTGCCAGCAGTTTGACAGGGGAAGTAGAGACCCAGTACTTC.

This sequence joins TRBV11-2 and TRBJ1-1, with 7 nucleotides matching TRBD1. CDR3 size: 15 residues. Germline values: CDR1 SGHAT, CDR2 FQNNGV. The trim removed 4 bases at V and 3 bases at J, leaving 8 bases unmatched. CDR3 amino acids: CASSSDRGRDTEAFF. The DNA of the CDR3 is TGTGCCAGCAGCTCAGATAGGGGGCGGGACACTGAAGCTTTCTTT.

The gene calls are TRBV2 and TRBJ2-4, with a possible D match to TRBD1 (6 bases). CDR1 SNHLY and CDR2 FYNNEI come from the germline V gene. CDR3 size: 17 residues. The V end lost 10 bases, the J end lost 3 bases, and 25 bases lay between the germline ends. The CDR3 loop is CAIATGQRWWDKNIQYF. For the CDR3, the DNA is TGTGCCATCGCGACAGGACAGCGTTGGTGGGACAAAAACATTCAGTACTTC.

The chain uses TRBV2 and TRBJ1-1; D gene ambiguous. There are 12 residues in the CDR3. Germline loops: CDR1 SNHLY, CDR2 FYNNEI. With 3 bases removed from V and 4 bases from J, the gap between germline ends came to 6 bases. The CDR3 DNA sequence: TGTGCCAGCAGTGATTTCGGCACTGAAGCTTTCTTT. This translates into CASSDFGTEAFF. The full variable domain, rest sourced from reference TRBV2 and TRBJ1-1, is EPEVTQTPSHQVTQMGQEVILRCVPISNHLYFYWYRQILGQKVEFLVSFYNNEISEKSEIFDDQFSVERPDGSNFTLKIRSTKLEDSAMYFCASSDFGTEAFFGQGTRLTVV.

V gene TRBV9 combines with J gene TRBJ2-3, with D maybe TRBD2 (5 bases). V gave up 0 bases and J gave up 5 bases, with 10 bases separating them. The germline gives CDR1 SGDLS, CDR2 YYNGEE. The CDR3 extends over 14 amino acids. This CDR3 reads CASSVASSQDTQYF. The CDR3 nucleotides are TGTGCCAGCAGCGTAGCGTCTAGCCAAGATACGCAGTATTTT. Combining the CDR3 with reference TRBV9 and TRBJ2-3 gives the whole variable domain DSGVTQTPKHLITATGQRVTLRCSPRSGDLSVYWYQQSLDQGLQFLIQYYNGEERAKGNILERFSAQQFPDLHSELNLSSLELGDSALYFCASSVASSQDTQYFGPGTRLTVL.